This TCR beta chain was sequenced in a study of shared clonotypes between healthy human individuals. The wider study: Per donor, CD8 memory used one plate, CD8 naive used two, CD4 memory used three and CD4 naive used three.

The study drew all its donors from Caucasian adults living in Nashville, Tennessee. V was trimmed by 3 bases and J by 3 bases, leaving 15 bases between them. Looked up from germline, CDR1 is MDHEN and CDR2 is SYDVKM. The CDR3 extends over 15 amino acids. Of note for this clone: The antigen remains undetermined.

General study points: Of the naive CD4 clonotypes, approximately 5% were shared across a handful of donors. Inspection by rarefaction showed sorted-subset sequencing to be incomplete despite large depth.

TCRdb's table, derived via immunoSEQ multiplex PCR, lists solely in-frame clones and lacks some. Counted here are some 1.5 million clones, over 95% occurring once; the ten biggest clones make up about 1%. The sample taken for sequencing was naive CD4+ T cells sorted from blood. Described subset: CD45RA+ positively selected. The sequence was collected from a man under 40 in good health. The chain uses TRBV28 and TRBJ2-7; TRBD2 is a possible D gene (5 bases). This CDR3 reads CASSFPVRGSYEQYF. In DNA, the CDR3 is TGTGCCAGCAGTTTCCCGGTACGTGGGAGCTACGAGCAGTACTTC.